The 4 T cell receptor beta chains presented below share a single source sample, sequenced in a study of cytomegalovirus exposure and HLA in healthy donors. With 60 Vbeta and 13 Jbeta primers, the PCR was carried out. Clones were sequenced by immunoSEQ multiplex PCR, and TCRdb holds only the in-frame ones, with some missing. The repertoire table contains some 130,000 clones. Sequencing used PBMCs. These receptors were taken from a woman aged 40 to 55 in good health and CMV-seronegative.

V gene TRBV11-2 combines with J gene TRBJ1-2, with D maybe TRBD1 (6 bases). Trimming cost V 4 bases and J 8 bases, with 17 bases left between them. The germline V gene encodes CDR1 SGHAT and CDR2 FQNNGV. The CDR3 consists of 14 residues. In DNA form, the CDR3 reads TGTGCCAGCAGCTCACTTCGACACAGGGAAGGCTACACCTTC. This encodes CASSSLRHREGYTF.

The chain has TRBV7-9 and TRBJ1-1; no definite D call. V gave up 8 bases and J gave up 1 base, with 8 bases separating them. From germline, CDR1 is SEHNR and CDR2 FQNEAQ (reference sequence). This CDR3 region has 12 residues. CDR3 DNA sequence: TGTGCCAGCGGAGTAGGGAACACTGAAGCTTTCTTT. Translation: CASGVGNTEAFF.

This chain joins TRBV7-2 and TRBJ2-1; D might be TRBD1 (5 bases). V lost 5 bases, J lost 10 bases, and 12 bases lay in between. The germline V gene encodes CDR1 SGHTA and CDR2 FQGNSA. The CDR3 contains 12 residues. The CDR3 loop reads CASSPQGGEQFF. For the CDR3, the DNA is TGTGCCAGCAGCCCTCAGGGTGGCGAGCAGTTCTTC. Based on the CDR3 plus reference TRBV7-2 and TRBJ2-1, the full variable domain is GAGVSQSPSNKVTEKGKDVELRCDPISGHTALYWYRQSLGQGLEFLIYFQGNSAPDKSGLPSDRFSAERTGGSVSTLTIQRTQQEDSAVYLCASSPQGGEQFFGPGTRLTVL.

This rearrangement joins TRBV10-3 to TRBJ2-7; D is possibly TRBD2 (6 bases). The CDR3 is 13 residues long. The V and J ends lost 7 bases and 3 bases respectively, with 13 bases between them. The germline CDR1 and CDR2 sequences are ENHRY and SYGVKD. CDR3 DNA: TGTGCCATCAATGACGGGGGAGGCTACGAGCAGTACTTC. Encoded protein: CAINDGGGYEQYF.